The rows below give T cell receptor beta chains drawn from one sample of a study of T cell changes during pregnancy in multiple sclerosis. The table came from immunoSEQ multiplex PCR; TCRdb's copy has only in-frame clones and leaves some out. The sample consists of roughly 48,000 clones, 90% to 95% of them appearing once. The input for sequencing was CD4+ T cells from peripheral blood mononuclear cells, taken in the first trimester of pregnancy. All receptors derive from a female donor with multiple sclerosis, enrolled in a pregnancy study. Both conserved end residues are part of each CDR3. The D gene is left open where the match is weak. Not all rows give a size; the values are once, few, many and, for expanded clones, a class.

CDR3aa: CASSRGGQETQYF; CDR3nt: TGTGCCAGCAGCCGCGGGGGCCAAGAGACCCAGTACTTC; d_gene: TRBD2; abundance: NA; j_gene: TRBJ2-5; v_gene: TRBV11-1
CDR3aa: CASSKGSRGTRDRNFHDEQYF; CDR3nt: TGTGCCAGCAGCAAAGGTTCGAGGGGCACCCGGGACAGGAACTTTCACGACGAGCAGTACTTC; d_gene: NA; abundance: NA; j_gene: TRBJ2-7; v_gene: TRBV21-1
CDR3aa: CASSRESGEKLFF; CDR3nt: TGTGCCAGCAGCAGGGAGTCGGGTGAAAAACTGTTTTTT; d_gene: NA; abundance: NA; j_gene: TRBJ1-4; v_gene: TRBV5-4
CDR3aa: CAWNSLGRDTQYF; CDR3nt: TGTGCCTGGAATTCATTGGGGAGAGATACGCAGTATTTT; d_gene: NA; abundance: NA; j_gene: TRBJ2-3; v_gene: TRBV30
CDR3aa: CASSERGQGFSYNEQFF; CDR3nt: TGTGCCAGCAGTGAAAGGGGGCAGGGTTTTAGCTACAATGAGCAGTTCTTC; d_gene: TRBD1; abundance: NA; j_gene: TRBJ2-1; v_gene: TRBV6-1
CDR3aa: CASSTGTGQTYGYTF; CDR3nt: TGTGCCAGCAGCACGGGGACAGGACAGACCTATGGCTACACCTTC; d_gene: TRBD1; abundance: NA; j_gene: TRBJ1-2; v_gene: TRBV5-4
CDR3aa: CASSHGQAGQETQYF; CDR3nt: TGTGCCAGCAGCCACGGACAGGCCGGCCAAGAGACCCAGTACTTC; d_gene: TRBD1; abundance: NA; j_gene: TRBJ2-5; v_gene: TRBV7-8
CDR3aa: CASSTSGGPPEQYF; CDR3nt: TGTGCCAGCTCGACTAGCGGGGGGCCCCCCGAGCAGTACTTC; d_gene: TRBD2; abundance: NA; j_gene: TRBJ2-7; v_gene: TRBV18
CDR3aa: CASSTRSRQNTEAFF; CDR3nt: TGTGCCAGCTCAACCCGGAGCCGCCAGAACACTGAAGCTTTCTTT; d_gene: NA; abundance: NA; j_gene: TRBJ1-1; v_gene: TRBV18
CDR3aa: CAISESGGSNEKLFF; CDR3nt: TGTGCCATCAGTGAATCGGGGGGCTCAAATGAAAAACTGTTTTTT; d_gene: NA; abundance: NA; j_gene: TRBJ1-4; v_gene: TRBV10-3
CDR3aa: CASSHRDKSSGNTIYF; CDR3nt: TGTGCCAGCAGCCACCGGGACAAGAGCTCTGGAAACACCATATATTTT; d_gene: NA; abundance: NA; j_gene: TRBJ1-3; v_gene: TRBV11-2
CDR3aa: CASSPLTGKAGNTIYF; CDR3nt: TGTGCCAGCTCACCCCTGACAGGGAAGGCTGGAAACACCATATATTTT; d_gene: TRBD1; abundance: NA; j_gene: TRBJ1-3; v_gene: TRBV18
CDR3aa: CSVRRGTGGAHYGYTF; CDR3nt: TGCAGCGTCCGAAGGGGGACAGGGGGCGCTCACTATGGCTACACCTTC; d_gene: TRBD1; abundance: NA; j_gene: TRBJ1-2; v_gene: TRBV29-1
CDR3aa: CASSLVRAEAFF; CDR3nt: TGTGCCAGCAGCTTAGTCCGGGCTGAAGCTTTCTTT; d_gene: NA; abundance: NA; j_gene: TRBJ1-1; v_gene: TRBV7-9
CDR3aa: CAWGRGAPEAFF; CDR3nt: TGTGCCTGGGGACGGGGGGCACCTGAAGCTTTCTTT; d_gene: NA; abundance: once; j_gene: TRBJ1-1; v_gene: TRBV30
CDR3aa: CAISTGDTEAFF; CDR3nt: TGTGCCATCAGTACAGGGGACACTGAAGCTTTCTTT; d_gene: TRBD1; abundance: few; j_gene: TRBJ1-1; v_gene: TRBV10-3
CDR3aa: CASSSGGLGSNQPQHF; CDR3nt: TGTGCCAGCAGTTCCGGAGGGCTGGGGAGCAATCAGCCCCAGCATTTT; d_gene: NA; abundance: NA; j_gene: TRBJ1-5; v_gene: TRBV6-5
CDR3aa: CASSLGLAGGTEAFF; CDR3nt: TGTGCCAGCAGCTTGGGGCTTGCAGGTGGGACTGAAGCTTTCTTT; d_gene: NA; abundance: few; j_gene: TRBJ1-1; v_gene: TRBV13
CDR3aa: CASSSTGTGVPSGYTF; CDR3nt: TGTGCCAGCAGCTCAACCGGGACAGGGGTTCCATCCGGCTACACCTTC; d_gene: TRBD1; abundance: NA; j_gene: TRBJ1-2; v_gene: TRBV7-6
CDR3aa: CASSLGGGVRFVYGYTF; CDR3nt: TGTGCCAGCAGTTTAGGGGGGGGCGTTCGGTTTGTTTATGGCTACACCTTC; d_gene: NA; abundance: NA; j_gene: TRBJ1-2; v_gene: TRBV28
CDR3aa: CASSPWDRATEAFF; CDR3nt: TGCGCCAGCAGCCCTTGGGACAGGGCCACTGAAGCTTTCTTT; d_gene: TRBD1; abundance: NA; j_gene: TRBJ1-1; v_gene: TRBV4-1
CDR3aa: CASSSGPNGGGDTQYF; CDR3nt: TGCGCCAGCAGCTCAGGCCCAAACGGAGGTGGTGATACGCAGTATTTT; d_gene: NA; abundance: NA; j_gene: TRBJ2-3; v_gene: TRBV5-1
CDR3aa: CASRTRDRERTEAFF; CDR3nt: TGTGCCAGTAGAACCCGGGACAGGGAGAGGACTGAAGCTTTCTTT; d_gene: TRBD1; abundance: NA; j_gene: TRBJ1-1; v_gene: TRBV19
CDR3aa: CASSLIPGDGYTF; CDR3nt: TGTGCCAGCAGCTTAATTCCAGGGGATGGCTACACCTTC; d_gene: NA; abundance: NA; j_gene: TRBJ1-2; v_gene: TRBV7-3
CDR3aa: CASARYNEQFF; CDR3nt: TGTGCCAGTGCTAGGTACAATGAGCAGTTCTTC; d_gene: NA; abundance: once; j_gene: TRBJ2-1; v_gene: TRBV19
CDR3aa: CASSLAKSSGARYNEQFF; CDR3nt: TGCGCCAGCAGCTTGGCCAAGTCTAGCGGGGCCCGTTACAATGAGCAGTTCTTC; d_gene: TRBD2; abundance: NA; j_gene: TRBJ2-1; v_gene: TRBV5-1
CDR3aa: CASSSLGGGGLRQYF; CDR3nt: TGTGCCAGCAGCTCCCTCGGCGGGGGGGGCCTTCGCCAGTACTTC; d_gene: TRBD2; abundance: NA; j_gene: TRBJ2-5; v_gene: TRBV11-2
CDR3aa: CASSPPRYGDRINYGYTF; CDR3nt: TGTGCCAGCAGCCCCCCGAGGTATGGGGACAGGATTAACTATGGCTACACCTTC; d_gene: TRBD1; abundance: NA; j_gene: TRBJ1-2; v_gene: TRBV5-6
CDR3aa: CASSAELTGYEQYF; CDR3nt: TGTGCCAGTAGTGCCGAGCTTACAGGATACGAGCAGTACTTC; d_gene: NA; abundance: NA; j_gene: TRBJ2-7; v_gene: TRBV19
CDR3aa: CASSLRGSYGYTF; CDR3nt: TGTGCCAGCAGTCTCAGGGGGAGCTATGGCTACACCTTC; d_gene: TRBD1; abundance: NA; j_gene: TRBJ1-2; v_gene: TRBV6-1
CDR3aa: CSVRTTVANTEAFF; CDR3nt: TGCAGCGTCAGAACCACAGTGGCTAACACTGAAGCTTTCTTT; d_gene: NA; abundance: NA; j_gene: TRBJ1-1; v_gene: TRBV29-1
CDR3aa: CASTNGADRSADTQYF; CDR3nt: TGTGCCAGCACCAATGGGGCCGACAGAAGCGCGGATACGCAGTATTTT; d_gene: NA; abundance: once; j_gene: TRBJ2-3; v_gene: TRBV5-4
CDR3aa: CAGWTGRNNEQFF; CDR3nt: TGTGCCGGGTGGACAGGGAGGAACAATGAGCAGTTCTTC; d_gene: TRBD1; abundance: NA; j_gene: TRBJ2-1; v_gene: TRBV2
CDR3aa: CASQGSSYEQYF; CDR3nt: TGTGCCTCACAGGGGAGTTCCTACGAGCAGTACTTC; d_gene: TRBD1; abundance: NA; j_gene: TRBJ2-7; v_gene: TRBV19
CDR3aa: CASSQFHQVPAEQYF; CDR3nt: TGCGCCAGCAGTCAATTCCATCAGGTTCCGGCCGAGCAGTACTTC; d_gene: NA; abundance: NA; j_gene: TRBJ2-7; v_gene: TRBV23-1
CDR3aa: CASSLGGSGSGANVLTF; CDR3nt: TGCGCCAGCAGCTTGGGGGGTAGCGGCTCTGGGGCCAACGTCCTGACTTTC; d_gene: NA; abundance: NA; j_gene: TRBJ2-6; v_gene: TRBV5-1
CDR3aa: CASSHRQGYEQYF; CDR3nt: TGTGCCAGCAGTCACCGACAGGGCTACGAGCAGTACTTC; d_gene: TRBD1; abundance: few; j_gene: TRBJ2-7; v_gene: TRBV6-5
CDR3aa: CASSRQGLQAFF; CDR3nt: TGTGCCAGCAGTCGACAGGGGCTCCAAGCTTTCTTT; d_gene: TRBD1; abundance: NA; j_gene: TRBJ1-1; v_gene: TRBV6-5
CDR3aa: CASSIRMTGGSKETQYF; CDR3nt: TGTGCCAGTAGTATTCGCATGACAGGGGGCTCGAAAGAGACCCAGTACTTC; d_gene: TRBD1; abundance: NA; j_gene: TRBJ2-5; v_gene: TRBV19
CDR3aa: CASIAPGGTDTQYF; CDR3nt: TGTGCCAGCATTGCCCCCGGGGGGACAGATACGCAGTATTTT; d_gene: TRBD2; abundance: NA; j_gene: TRBJ2-3; v_gene: TRBV6-5
CDR3aa: CASSIGGNTGELFF; CDR3nt: TGTGCCAGTAGTATAGGCGGGAACACCGGGGAGCTGTTTTTT; d_gene: NA; abundance: NA; j_gene: TRBJ2-2; v_gene: TRBV19
CDR3aa: CASSFRGSEQYF; CDR3nt: TGTGCCAGCAGTTTTCGGGGTTCCGAGCAGTACTTC; d_gene: NA; abundance: NA; j_gene: TRBJ2-7; v_gene: TRBV27
CDR3aa: CASSDKLLISYNEQFF; CDR3nt: TGTGCCAGCAGTGATAAACTGCTGATCTCCTACAATGAGCAGTTCTTC; d_gene: NA; abundance: NA; j_gene: TRBJ2-1; v_gene: TRBV6-1
CDR3aa: CASSLVGTGQETQYF; CDR3nt: TGCGCCAGCAGCTTGGTCGGGACAGGCCAAGAGACCCAGTACTTC; d_gene: TRBD1; abundance: once; j_gene: TRBJ2-5; v_gene: TRBV5-1
CDR3aa: CASRSPGLRSYEQYF; CDR3nt: TGTGCCAGCAGATCGCCGGGACTCCGCTCCTACGAGCAGTACTTC; d_gene: NA; abundance: NA; j_gene: TRBJ2-7; v_gene: TRBV25-1
CDR3aa: CASSLQGGGGETQYF; CDR3nt: TGTGCCAGCAGCTTACAGGGGGGGGGAGGAGAGACCCAGTACTTC; d_gene: NA; abundance: NA; j_gene: TRBJ2-5; v_gene: TRBV5-4
CDR3aa: CASSPYRPTGEQFF; CDR3nt: TGTGCCAGCAGCCCTTACCGCCCTACCGGTGAGCAGTTCTTC; d_gene: NA; abundance: NA; j_gene: TRBJ2-1; v_gene: TRBV5-8
CDR3aa: CAWSDSSPAAFF; CDR3nt: TGTGCCTGGAGCGACTCCTCTCCGGCAGCTTTCTTT; d_gene: NA; abundance: NA; j_gene: TRBJ1-1; v_gene: TRBV30
CDR3aa: CAITGGGYNEQFF; CDR3nt: TGTGCCATCACCGGGGGGGGTTACAATGAGCAGTTCTTC; d_gene: TRBD2; abundance: once; j_gene: TRBJ2-1; v_gene: TRBV10-3
CDR3aa: CASTGETWGRSSDTQYF; CDR3nt: TGTGCCAGTACGGGAGAGACTTGGGGGAGAAGTTCAGATACGCAGTATTTT; d_gene: NA; abundance: NA; j_gene: TRBJ2-3; v_gene: TRBV19